These 30 T cell receptor beta chains originate from one sample sequenced in a study of shared clonotypes between healthy human individuals. Clones were read by immunoSEQ multiplex PCR, and TCRdb kept only the in-frame ones, dropping some. Among a few million clones listed, approximately 92% were seen once. The sample comprised naive CD4+ T cells sorted from blood. Subset described: CD45RA+ positively selected. All receptors derive from a man between 18 and 29 years old in good health.

The CDR3 sequence is CSVTIAWGRETQYF. Here the CDR3 DNA reads TGCAGCGTAACTATCGCCTGGGGACGAGAGACCCAGTACTTC. The chain employs TRBV29-1 and TRBJ2-5; possibly TRBD1 or TRBD2 for D (5 bases each). In germline, CDR1 is SQVTM, CDR2 ANQGSEA. The CDR3 runs 14 residues. Trimming pared 6 bases from V and 4 bases from J, leaving 18 bases between.

This chain joins TRBV5-1 and TRBJ2-7; 11 nucleotides match TRBD2. The V and J ends lost 4 bases and 4 bases, in that order; junction bases with no gene match: 4. There are 14 residues in the CDR3. Germline CDR1 is SGHRS and CDR2 is YFSETQ. CDR3 sequence: CASSARTSGYEQYF. The CDR3 nucleotides are TGCGCCAGCAGCGCCCGGACTAGCGGGTACGAGCAGTACTTC.

This clone has a single count. V and J are TRBV4-1 and TRBJ2-4, with 8 bases lining up with TRBD2. The V gene's germline CDR1 is MGHRA and CDR2 YSYEKL. The CDR3 spans 20 residues. After removal of 4 bases from V and 1 base from J, the junction contained 18 bases not matched to a gene. The CDR3 DNA sequence: TGCGCCAGCAGCCCGTCCTTCTCAGCGGGAGTCCTGGGGGCCAAAAACATTCAGTACTTC. Residues: CASSPSFSAGVLGAKNIQYF.

The chain employs TRBV19 and TRBJ2-6; D uncertain. The CDR3 runs 18 residues. Germline V CDR1 and CDR2: LNHDA, SQIVND (reference sequence). The ends were cut back, 6 bases at V and 0 bases at J, with 18 bases in the middle. The DNA of the CDR3 is TGTGCCAGTAGCGCTGATTCCCTCTCCGTCTCTGGGGCCAACGTCCTGACTTTC. Its protein is CASSADSLSVSGANVLTF. Complete variable domain (other parts from reference TRBV19 and TRBJ2-6): DGGITQSPKYLFRKEGQNVTLSCEQNLNHDAMYWYRQDPGQGLRLIYYSQIVNDFQKGDIAEGYSVSREKKESFPLTVTSAQKNPTAFYLCASSADSLSVSGANVLTFGAGSRLTVL.

The chain combines TRBV18 with TRBJ2-7; 7 nucleotides align to TRBD1. CDR1 is KGHSH and CDR2 is LQKENI in the germline V gene. The CDR3 totals 15 residues. V gave up 0 bases and J gave up 5 bases; unmatched junction bases: 7. The CDR3 bases are TGTGCCAGCTCACCACCGGCGCGACAGGGAGACGAGCAGTACTTC. The encoded protein is CASSPPARQGDEQYF. Together with reference TRBV18 and TRBJ2-7, the CDR3 gives the full variable domain: NAGVMQNPRHLVRRRGQEARLRCSPMKGHSHVYWYRQLPEEGLKFMVYLQKENIIDESGMPKERFSAEFPKEGPSILRIQQVVRGDSAAYFCASSPPARQGDEQYFGPGTRLTVT.

The chain has TRBV10-2 and TRBJ1-1, with TRBD1 matching over 7 bases. In germline, CDR1 is WSHSY, CDR2 SAAADI. This CDR3 contains 17 residues. Trimming cost V 0 bases and J 0 bases; bases outside gene matches: 7. Here the CDR3 reads CASSESADRVMNTEAFF. The CDR3 DNA reads as TGCGCCAGCAGTGAGTCGGCCGACAGGGTCATGAACACTGAAGCTTTCTTT.

This clone was recorded once. This chain joins TRBV30 and TRBJ2-3; D gene unclear. Germline loops: CDR1 GTSNPN, CDR2 SVGIG (reference sequence). This CDR3 has 14 amino acids. V was pared by 2 bases and J by 1 base, with 10 bases between. The CDR3 region is CAWSQPIRTDTQYF. Written as DNA, the CDR3 is TGTGCCTGGAGTCAGCCGATACGCACAGATACGCAGTATTTT.

The V and J genes are TRBV2 and TRBJ1-1, with D perhaps matching TRBD1 (5 bases). Germline V gene sequence: CDR1 SNHLY, CDR2 FYNNEI. The CDR3 has 14 residues. V was shortened by 4 bases and J by 4 bases, with 13 bases between the two germline ends. DNA of the CDR3: TGTGCCAGCAGTGTCGGGGGGTCTATCACTGAAGCTTTCTTT. This encodes CASSVGGSITEAFF.

This rearrangement joins TRBV2 to TRBJ2-3; D is perhaps TRBD1 or TRBD2 (6 bases each). The germline V gene has CDR1 SNHLY and CDR2 FYNNEI. CDR3 length: 14 amino acids. Between the trimmed V and J ends, which lost 4 bases and 2 bases, there was a span of 10 bases. CDR3 region: CASSVQGLTDTQYF. The CDR3, as DNA: TGTGCCAGCAGTGTACAGGGACTCACAGATACGCAGTATTTT.

This clone has just a few counts. The rearrangement links TRBV10-3 to TRBJ1-6, with 8 bases aligning to TRBD1. Germline V CDR1 and CDR2: ENHRY, SYGVKD. The CDR3 has 14 residues. V lost 3 bases, J lost 8 bases, and 3 bases stayed unmatched. The CDR3 coding sequence is TGTGCCATCAGTGAAGGGACAGGCCATTCACCCCTCCACTTT. Protein product: CAISEGTGHSPLHF.

This clone came up once. The same CDR3 can be traced to other DNA sequences in this sample. This rearrangement joins TRBV30 to TRBJ1-3; D remains unclear. Germline CDR1 GTSNPN, CDR2 SVGIG (reference sequence). V dropped 2 bases and J dropped 4 bases, with 6 bases sitting between them. This CDR3 comprises 12 residues. The CDR3 DNA follows: TGTGCCTGGAGTCTTGCCGGAAACACCATATATTTT. Protein sequence: CAWSLAGNTIYF.

This sequence joins TRBV9 and TRBJ2-2; 14 bases match TRBD2. Germline V lookup: CDR1 SGDLS, CDR2 YYNGEE. After removal of 0 bases from V and 6 bases from J, the junction contained 4 bases not matched to a gene. CDR3 length: 17 residues. CDR3 residues: CASSVGLAGGKAGELFF. CDR3 nucleotide sequence: TGTGCCAGCAGCGTAGGACTAGCGGGAGGGAAGGCCGGGGAGCTGTTTTTT. The whole variable domain, remainder taken from reference TRBV9 and TRBJ2-2, is DSGVTQTPKHLITATGQRVTLRCSPRSGDLSVYWYQQSLDQGLQFLIQYYNGEERAKGNILERFSAQQFPDLHSELNLSSLELGDSALYFCASSVGLAGGKAGELFFGEGSRLTVL.

The chain joins TRBV5-1 to TRBJ1-2, with D possibly being TRBD1 (6 bases). Germline V gene lookup returns CDR1 SGHRS and CDR2 YFSETQ. V shed 0 bases and J shed 1 base, with 19 bases lying between them. This CDR3 spans 18 amino acids. The CDR3 coding sequence is TGCGCCAGCAGCTTGGGTTACGAGACAGGTCGAAGTAACTATGGCTACACCTTC. It encodes CASSLGYETGRSNYGYTF.

The chain links TRBV7-9 to TRBJ2-1; D may be TRBD1 or TRBD2 (6 bases each). There are 16 residues in the CDR3. V was shortened by 5 bases and J by 3 bases, with 17 bases between the two germline ends. Germline V lookup: CDR1 SEHNR, CDR2 FQNEAQ (reference sequence). CDR3 nucleotide sequence: TGTGCCAGCAGCCTTCGGGGGCGGGACGGCTACAATGAGCAGTTCTTC. It yields the protein CASSLRGRDGYNEQFF.

This chain connects TRBV25-1 to TRBJ1-3; D unresolved. Trimming removed 0 bases from V and 0 bases from J, with 6 bases in between. This CDR3 has 15 amino acids. Germline V gene lookup returns CDR1 MGHDK and CDR2 SYGVNS. The CDR3 reads CASSEYDNSGNTIYF. CDR3 DNA: TGTGCCAGCAGTGAATATGACAACTCTGGAAACACCATATATTTT.

This chain uses TRBV5-1 with TRBJ2-1; D might be TRBD1 (6 bases). The germline V gene has CDR1 SGHRS and CDR2 YFSETQ. The CDR3 is 14 residues long. V was shortened by 7 bases and J by 2 bases, with 13 bases between the two germline ends. The CDR3 sequence is CASCLTGPYNEQFF. For the CDR3, the DNA is TGCGCCAGCTGTTTGACAGGCCCCTACAATGAGCAGTTCTTC.

The genes are TRBV20-1 and TRBJ2-7; TRBD1 matches 7 bases. This CDR3 is built from 11 residues. Looked up from germline, CDR1 is DFQATT and CDR2 is SNEGSKA (reference sequence). Germline trimming cut 6 bases from V and 6 bases from J; bases unmatched to any gene: 5. The CDR3 bases are TGCAGTGCACGGGGACAGCCCGAGCAGTACTTC. Translated, it gives CSARGQPEQYF.

The rearrangement joins TRBV19 to TRBJ2-1; a weak D match, TRBD2 (5 bases). Germline lookup yields CDR1 LNHDA and CDR2 SQIVND (reference sequence). V lost 6 bases and J 7 bases, leaving 13 bases between the germline ends. The CDR3 totals 13 residues. The CDR3 region is CASRTLGGNEQFF. The CDR3 nucleotides read TGTGCCAGTAGAACCCTCGGCGGGAATGAGCAGTTCTTC.

This rearrangement joins TRBV4-3 to TRBJ2-5, with TRBD2 matching 9 bases. Germline V gives CDR1 LGHNA, CDR2 YSLEER. There are 18 residues in the CDR3. The V gene end was trimmed by 0 bases and the J gene end by 4 bases; junction bases not matched to a gene: 12. DNA for the CDR3: TGCGCCAGCAGCCAAGATGCCGTCGGCGGGAGGGTGGTAGAGACCCAGTACTTC. It is translated as CASSQDAVGGRVVETQYF.

V and J are TRBV6-6 and TRBJ1-2, with 7 positions matching TRBD1. In germline, CDR1 is MNHNY, CDR2 SVGAGI (reference sequence). This CDR3 has 14 residues. V dropped 5 bases and J dropped 5; count of bases not matched to a gene: 8. The chain's CDR3 is CASSLPDRAYGYTF. CDR3 bases: TGTGCCAGCAGTCTACCCGACAGGGCGTATGGCTACACCTTC.

The chain recombines TRBV18 with TRBJ2-7, with D maybe TRBD1 (7 bases). The V end lost 0 bases, the J end lost 3 bases, and 12 bases lay between the germline ends. Germline assignment: CDR1 KGHSH and CDR2 LQKENI. The length of the CDR3 is 15 residues. CDR3 region: CASSPPGTAGYEQYF. In DNA, the CDR3 is TGTGCCAGCTCACCACCTGGGACAGCGGGCTACGAGCAGTACTTC. Drawing the rest from reference TRBV18 and TRBJ2-7, the complete variable domain is NAGVMQNPRHLVRRRGQEARLRCSPMKGHSHVYWYRQLPEEGLKFMVYLQKENIIDESGMPKERFSAEFPKEGPSILRIQQVVRGDSAAYFCASSPPGTAGYEQYFGPGTRLTVT.

The chain employs TRBV6-1 and TRBJ2-7; a weak D match, TRBD2 (6 bases). This CDR3 is built from 14 residues. V shed 7 bases and J shed 3 bases, with 16 bases lying between them. Germline V gives CDR1 MNHNS, CDR2 SASEGT. For the CDR3, the DNA is TGTGCCAGCACTCTTGGTAGGGGACTCTACGAGCAGTACTTC. Translating gives CASTLGRGLYEQYF.

J is TRBJ1-1 and V is TRBV7-2, with 7 bases fitting TRBD1. This CDR3 has 17 residues. CDR1 is SGHTA and CDR2 is FQGNSA in the germline V gene. The junction had 14 bases not matched to a gene; V was cut back by 7 bases and J by 0 bases. The CDR3 DNA reads TGTGCCAGCACCTCGAGACAGGGAGCCCTTATGAACACTGAAGCTTTCTTT. This codes for CASTSRQGALMNTEAFF.

Here the CDR3 reads CASSPPWTGELFF. The CDR3 DNA reads TGTGCCAGCAGCCCTCCATGGACCGGGGAGCTGTTTTTT. This chain uses TRBV11-3 with TRBJ2-2; D is unclear. V lost 5 bases to trimming and J lost 5 bases, with 9 bases between them. This CDR3 has 13 amino acids. CDR1 and CDR2 from the germline V gene are SGHNT and YENEEA.

As DNA, the CDR3 is TGCAGCGTTGAGCGACAGGGCTACTACAATGAGCAGTTCTTC. It codes for CSVERQGYYNEQFF. The chain employs TRBV29-1 and TRBJ2-1; 7 positions agree with TRBD1. The germline gives CDR1 SQVTM, CDR2 ANQGSEA. The V segment lost 3 bases and the J segment 3 bases; nucleotides outside the gene matches: 5. This CDR3 is built from 14 residues.

This chain uses TRBV7-9 with TRBJ1-6; 8 bases align to TRBD1. Trimming took 5 bases from V and 10 from J; bases not matched to a gene: 13. The CDR3 consists of 16 residues. Per germline, CDR1 SEHNR and CDR2 FQNEAQ (reference sequence). Here the CDR3 reads CASSETGGSLKSPLHF. As DNA, the CDR3 is TGTGCCAGCAGCGAAACAGGGGGGTCTCTCAAATCACCCCTCCACTTT. Full variable domain (rest looked up from reference TRBV7-9 and TRBJ1-6): DTGVSQNPRHKITKRGQNVTFRCDPISEHNRLYWYRQTLGQGPEFLTYFQNEAQLEKSRLLSDRFSAERPKGSFSTLEIQRTEQGDSAMYLCASSETGGSLKSPLHFGNGTRLTVT.

The chain is built from TRBV19 and TRBJ1-5; 7 bases fit TRBD1. This CDR3 is 14 amino acids long. V dropped 6 bases and J dropped 3; count of bases not matched to a gene: 5. Germline V gives CDR1 LNHDA, CDR2 SQIVND (reference sequence). As DNA, the CDR3 is TGTGCCAGTAGAATGACAGGGTTCAATCAGCCCCAGCATTTT. Its translation: CASRMTGFNQPQHF.

This clone was observed a single time. This rearrangement joins TRBV10-3 to TRBJ2-7; D not certain. V gave up 3 bases and J gave up 2 bases, with 5 bases separating them. From germline, CDR1 is ENHRY and CDR2 SYGVKD. The CDR3 has 12 residues. This chain's CDR3 is CAISDIAYEQYF. The CDR3 nucleotides read TGTGCCATCAGTGACATAGCCTACGAGCAGTACTTC.

CDR3 nucleotide sequence: TGTGCCAGCAGTGATTCGTCAGGGGCCGGAGATACGCAGTATTTT. It translates to CASSDSSGAGDTQYF. The rearrangement links TRBV25-1 to TRBJ2-3; TRBD1 might be the D (6 bases). This CDR3 contains 15 residues. V dropped 3 bases and J dropped 5 bases, with 15 bases sitting between them. Germline lookup yields CDR1 MGHDK and CDR2 SYGVNS.

This chain joins TRBV19 and TRBJ2-1, with TRBD2 identical over 9 bases. The V and J ends lost 1 base and 7 bases, in that order; junction bases with no gene match: 8. CDR3 length: 16 residues. From germline, CDR1 is LNHDA and CDR2 SQIVND (reference sequence). Here the CDR3 DNA reads TGTGCCAGTAGTATAGTAGGCCCAGCGGGGGGAAATGAGCAGTTCTTC. This sequence encodes CASSIVGPAGGNEQFF.